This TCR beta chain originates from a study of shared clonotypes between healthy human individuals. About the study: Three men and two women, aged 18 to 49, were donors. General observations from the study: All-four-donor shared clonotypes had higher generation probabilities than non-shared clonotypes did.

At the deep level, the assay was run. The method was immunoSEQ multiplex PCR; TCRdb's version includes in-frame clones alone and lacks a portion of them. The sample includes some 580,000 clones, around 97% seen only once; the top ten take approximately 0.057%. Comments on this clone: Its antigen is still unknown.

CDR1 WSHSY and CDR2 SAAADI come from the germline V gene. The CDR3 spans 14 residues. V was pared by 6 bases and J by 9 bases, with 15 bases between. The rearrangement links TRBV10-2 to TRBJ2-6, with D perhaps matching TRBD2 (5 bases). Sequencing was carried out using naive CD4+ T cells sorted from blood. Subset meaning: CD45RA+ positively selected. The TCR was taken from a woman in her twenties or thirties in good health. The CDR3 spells CASSLLDGNNVLTF. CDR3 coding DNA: TGCGCCAGCAGCCTTTTGGACGGGAACAACGTCCTGACTTTC.